The source of this TCR beta chain is a study of Ad26.COV2.S vaccination and SARS-CoV-2 variants. Study summary: Doses of Ad26.COV2.S were injected into muscle once or twice, 56 days apart.

In the case of this clone: The target antigen is unknown.

The sample's treatment: some 20 received Ad26.COV2.S at low or high dose, single or two shots; roughly five received placebo; per-sample allocation not given. It was on day 63 after the first vaccine or placebo injection that samples were taken. The sample came from a Boston adult aged 18-55 years. Whole-study findings and limits: Reported post-vaccination CD8+ and CD4+ T cell responses to spike showed substantial breadth. Vaccinees and placebo recipients showed similar non-spike TCR breadth.

TCRdb's table, derived via immunoSEQ multiplex PCR, lists solely in-frame clones and lacks some. The table records more than 250,000 clones, about 90% of them present only once. The junction had 6 bases not matched to a gene; V was cut back by 1 base and J by 6 bases. CDR1 is SGHTA, CDR2 FQGNSA, per germline. The CDR3 length is 15 residues. The receptor was isolated from a person aged 18-65 years who received the Ad26.COV2.S COVID-19 vaccine or a placebo. V gene TRBV7-2 combines with J gene TRBJ1-5; 7 bases fit TRBD1. Here the sequenced sample was peripheral blood, taken in a trial of Ad26.COV2.S vaccine versus placebo. The CDR3 sequence: CASSLEGGAGQPQHF. CDR3 nucleotide sequence: TGTGCCAGCAGCTTAGAAGGGGGCGCGGGTCAGCCCCAGCATTTT. The complete variable domain, with remaining parts taken from reference TRBV7-2 and TRBJ1-5, reads GAGVSQSPSNKVTEKGKDVELRCDPISGHTALYWYRQSLGQGLEFLIYFQGNSAPDKSGLPSDRFSAERTGGSVSTLTIQRTQQEDSAVYLCASSLEGGAGQPQHFGDGTRLSIL.